This T cell receptor beta chain was sequenced during a study of regulatory T cells in long-lasting Graves disease. General study points: Small sample size may have lowered accuracy. Among the persistent patients, thousands of public clonotypes were shared, more than the approximately 970 shared among new patients.

For TCR beta, libraries came from iRepertoire HTBI primers and Arm-PCR of CDR3 regions. One entry per CDR3 protein, called by TCRdb with MiXCR from the multiplex PCR reads. The top ten hold more than 9% of the sample, which has 450,000 to 500,000 distinct CDR3 sequences, around 15% seen once. This clonotype was counted ten times or more. The antigen remains undetermined. The CDR3 is 15 residues long. V was pared by 0 bases and J by 6 bases, with 16 bases between. Germline V gene data show CDR1 as SGHRS and CDR2 as YFSETQ. Time point indicated: newly diagnosed GD, antithyroid drugs for less than 3 months. Construction of the TCR library relied on RNA isolated from PBMCs. These records were also assigned to another study, of T cells in Graves' hyperthyroidism and ophthalmopathy. That paper notes: Investigators excluded patients with uncontrolled infection, other autoimmune disease, pregnancy or lactation.

The V call is TRBV5-1, the J call TRBJ2-7, with a weak D call TRBD1 (5 bases). This TCR was sampled from a man between 35 and 55 years old with Graves disease. The input for sequencing was peripheral blood mononuclear cells (PBMCs), taken at new diagnosis, from a patient treated with antithyroid drugs. CDR3 bases: TGCGCCAGCAGCTTGGAACAGGCAAATCTCGGCGAGCAGTACTTC. It translates to CASSLEQANLGEQYF.